A selection of T cell receptor beta chains follows, all from one sample in a study of shared clonotypes between healthy human individuals. Assay: immunoSEQ multiplex PCR; the TCRdb copy retains only in-frame clones and omits some. The table lists around 2,000,000 clones, around 95% of them singletons, with around 0.13% in the top ten. Source material: naive CD4+ T cells sorted from blood. These receptors were taken from a man between 18 and 29 years old in good health. CDR3s leave out the opening cysteine and the closing phenylalanine or tryptophan. The D gene is left open where the match is weak. Clone size appears in some rows only: once, few, many, or a class for an expanded clone.

D gene,J gene,clone size,V gene,CDR3 protein
-,TRBJ1-5,-,TRBV28,ASSPLNQPQH
-,TRBJ1-3,-,TRBV18,ASSPRLFGNTIY
TRBD1,TRBJ1-2,-,TRBV19,ASSTRGQGVGGYT
TRBD2,TRBJ2-7,-,TRBV11-2,ASSYVAGGSYEQY
-,TRBJ2-3,once,TRBV10-3,AIRRESPVDTQY
TRBD1,TRBJ2-2,-,TRBV5-4,ASSKRQGDPPGELF
-,TRBJ1-1,once,TRBV6-5,ASTRRTGNTEAF
-,TRBJ2-1,-,TRBV5-4,ASSLFGVNFQQF
-,TRBJ1-5,-,TRBV5-1,ASSLEGGQPQH
-,TRBJ2-7,-,TRBV6-5,ASRGGGGEQY
TRBD2,TRBJ2-2,-,TRBV5-1,ASSLSSGANTGELF
-,TRBJ1-6,-,TRBV11-2,ASSFRGGNSPLH
-,TRBJ2-1,-,TRBV7-9,ASSPEGGEQF
-,TRBJ2-3,-,TRBV6-5,ASRRDGSTDTQY
TRBD1,TRBJ1-4,-,TRBV6-6,ASSPQGAVEKLF
TRBD1,TRBJ2-3,-,TRBV2,ASRPGQGPDTQY
TRBD1,TRBJ2-1,-,TRBV15,ATSRAPGQGWNEQF
-,TRBJ2-5,-,TRBV7-2,ASSLVLQETQY
TRBD2,TRBJ2-7,-,TRBV4-1,ASSQNSGKVVEQY
-,TRBJ2-7,-,TRBV9,ASSPTPGPTYEQY
-,TRBJ1-3,-,TRBV9,ASSVDSPSGNTIY
-,TRBJ1-5,-,TRBV7-8,ASSLDGRGNQPQH
TRBD2,TRBJ2-7,-,TRBV6-5,ASSYTRTSGRNEQY